These 19 T cell receptor beta chains were all obtained from the same sample, sequenced in a study of shared clonotypes between healthy human individuals (dated by TCRdb to the early 2020s). Receptor amplification or capture employed the immunoSEQ multiplex PCR assay. TCRdb's version of the immuneACCESS table is confined to in-frame rearrangements and falls short of the full clone set. An unresolved V gene accounts for under half of the shortfall where checked; the remainder is of unknown origin. This sample has under 2,500,000 clones in its table, and approximately 94% of those were observed once. Jointly, the top ten make up 0.13% of the sample. Material for sequencing was naive CD4+ T cells sorted from blood. The cell subset or site tag for this specimen amounts to: CD45RA+ positively selected. These receptors were collected from a man aged 18 to 35 in good health.

The chain has TRBV6-1 and TRBJ1-2; 12 bases map to TRBD1. V dropped 0 bases and J dropped 8; count of bases not matched to a gene: 4. CDR3 size: 15 residues. Germline assignment: CDR1 MNHNS and CDR2 SASEGT. The CDR3 reads CASSEAPGQGAGYTF. CDR3 DNA: TGTGCCAGCAGTGAAGCGCCGGGACAGGGGGCGGGCTACACCTTC.

This clone came up once. The chain couples TRBV7-8 to TRBJ1-2; no reliable D call. Germline lookup yields CDR1 SGHVS and CDR2 FQNEAQ. Trimming took off 0 bases at V and 8 bases at J, with 10 bases between the two ends. The CDR3 has 13 amino acids. CDR3 in amino acids: CASSLAGREGYTF. The CDR3 coding sequence is TGTGCCAGCAGCTTAGCCGGCCGGGAGGGCTACACCTTC.

The V gene is TRBV6-1, the J gene TRBJ1-3, with D hard to call. This CDR3 is built from 15 residues. V was pared by 5 bases and J by 0 bases, with 11 bases between. In germline, CDR1 is MNHNS, CDR2 SASEGT. DNA of the CDR3: TGTGCCAGCAGTCTCTCCAGGATCTCTGGAAACACCATATATTTT. Amino acids: CASSLSRISGNTIYF.

The CDR3 region has the DNA TGTGCCAGCAGCGTAGGGCGCGGGGGGGCTCGCACAGATACGCAGTATTTT. This sequence encodes CASSVGRGGARTDTQYF. The V and J genes are TRBV9 and TRBJ2-3; 9 bases align to TRBD2. This CDR3 has 17 amino acids. After removal of 0 bases from V and 1 base from J, the junction contained 6 bases not matched to a gene. Per germline, CDR1 SGDLS and CDR2 YYNGEE. The full variable domain, in which reference TRBV9 and TRBJ2-3 provide the parts outside the CDR3, is DSGVTQTPKHLITATGQRVTLRCSPRSGDLSVYWYQQSLDQGLQFLIQYYNGEERAKGNILERFSAQQFPDLHSELNLSSLELGDSALYFCASSVGRGGARTDTQYFGPGTRLTVL.

The rearrangement joins TRBV5-4 to TRBJ2-3; D may be TRBD2 (6 bases). This CDR3 comprises 16 residues. Trimming removed 4 bases at V and 1 base at J, with 16 bases between. Germline assignment: CDR1 SGHNT and CDR2 YYREEE (reference sequence). In nucleotides, the CDR3 is TGTGCCAGCAGCCACTTTGTGGGGGGAGGCACAGATACGCAGTATTTT. Translating it yields CASSHFVGGGTDTQYF.

This rearrangement joins TRBV5-3 to TRBJ2-1, with 9 bases fitting TRBD2. TRBV5-3 falls under the ORF class, with uncertain function. This CDR3 spans 16 amino acids. The V segment lost 0 bases and the J segment 5 bases; nucleotides outside the gene matches: 6. The CDR3 here is CARSLVRGRANNEQFF. In nucleotides, the CDR3 is TGTGCCAGAAGCTTGGTTCGCGGGAGGGCCAACAATGAGCAGTTCTTC.

V is TRBV2 and J is TRBJ2-5; TRBD1 aligns across 8 bases. The germline CDR1 and CDR2 sequences are SNHLY and FYNNEI. The CDR3 runs 14 residues. V was pared by 7 bases and J by 4 bases, with 8 bases of the junction left unmatched. CDR3 sequence: CASTELDRGETQYF. The CDR3 DNA follows: TGTGCCAGCACCGAACTCGACAGGGGAGAGACCCAGTACTTC.

On this clone itself: An end of the junction does not agree with germline; a read error may underlie this. The V call is TRBV30, the J call TRBJ2-7, with D perhaps matching TRBD1 (6 bases). The CDR3 is 12 amino acids. The germline V gene encodes CDR1 GTSNPN and CDR2 SVGIG (reference sequence). CDR3 protein: CAWSVLGGGENF. The CDR3 region has the DNA TGTGCCTGGAGTGTACTAGGGGGTGGAGAGAACTTC.

This chain uses TRBV11-2 with TRBJ1-2; 10 bases line up with TRBD1. The CDR3 runs to 14 residues. Trimming removed 5 bases from V and 7 bases from J; junction bases left unmatched: 7. CDR1 is SGHAT and CDR2 is FQNNGV in the germline V gene. The CDR3 is CASSPSTGGVGYTF. The CDR3 coding sequence is TGTGCCAGCAGCCCTTCGACAGGGGGCGTTGGCTACACCTTC.

The chain joins TRBV6-1 to TRBJ2-5; the match to TRBD1 covers 7 bases. The CDR3 has 14 residues. J gave up 4 bases and V 2 bases, and 4 bases lay outside the gene matches. Germline CDR1 and CDR2: MNHNS and SASEGT. The CDR3 sequence: CASSERGRGETQYF. The CDR3 coding sequence is TGTGCCAGCAGTGAAAGGGGGCGCGGAGAGACCCAGTACTTC.

This clone was recorded once. The identical CDR3 is also encoded by other nucleotide sequences in the sample. The V gene is TRBV7-2, the J gene TRBJ2-5; 11 nucleotides agree with TRBD1. This CDR3 contains 15 residues. CDR1 and CDR2 (germline): SGHTA, FQGNSA. V trimming: 5 bases; J trimming: 5 bases; junction bases outside the gene matches: 7. CDR3 bases: TGTGCCAGCAGCCCCCGGGACAGGGGGTCTGAGACCCAGTACTTC. Its translation: CASSPRDRGSETQYF.

V gene TRBV29-1 combines with J gene TRBJ2-7, with 10 nucleotides matching TRBD2. The CDR3 runs to 13 residues. J lost 7 bases, V lost 6 bases, and 9 bases had no gene match. Germline values: CDR1 SQVTM, CDR2 ANQGSEA. CDR3 residues: CSVQAGGPREQYF. The CDR3 coding sequence is TGCAGCGTCCAAGCGGGAGGGCCTCGGGAGCAGTACTTC.

This clone occurred once. This chain joins TRBV7-8 and TRBJ2-2, with 7 bases lining up with TRBD1. This CDR3 comprises 15 residues. Germline V gives CDR1 SGHVS, CDR2 FQNEAQ. V shed 5 bases, J shed 0 bases, and the junction held 3 bases outside the gene matches. Here the CDR3 reads CASSRGQTNTGELFF. The CDR3, as DNA: TGTGCCAGCAGCCGGGGACAGACGAACACCGGGGAGCTGTTTTTT.

The genes are TRBV11-3 and TRBJ2-2; D remains ambiguous. The CDR3 totals 14 residues. The germline V gene has CDR1 SGHNT and CDR2 YENEEA. Trimming removed 5 bases from V and 5 bases from J, with 12 bases in between. DNA of the CDR3: TGTGCCAGCAGCCGAATTAGTGGGACCGGGGAGCTGTTTTTT. Translated: CASSRISGTGELFF.

About this clone itself: Other nucleotide sequences from this sample produce the same CDR3. V is TRBV2 and J is TRBJ2-5; perhaps D is TRBD1 or TRBD2 (5 bases each). Germline CDR1 SNHLY, CDR2 FYNNEI. There are 12 residues in the CDR3. Trimming took off 8 bases at V and 5 bases at J, with 12 bases between the two ends. DNA of the CDR3: TGTGCCAGCCGGGACCGCGGGGAGACCCAGTACTTC. Translated, it gives CASRDRGETQYF.

This clone was seen only a few times. This sample also contains other DNA sequences that code for the same CDR3. This rearrangement joins TRBV9 to TRBJ1-5, with D perhaps TRBD1 (6 bases). The CDR3 extends over 14 amino acids. The germline V gene has CDR1 SGDLS and CDR2 YYNGEE. Trimming cost V 3 bases and J 3 bases, with 10 bases left between them. DNA for the CDR3: TGTGCCAGCAGCGCTGGGGACAACAATCAGCCCCAGCATTTT. Its translation is CASSAGDNNQPQHF.

The V gene is TRBV7-4, the J gene TRBJ2-4; 14 bases map to TRBD2. The V segment lost 5 bases and the J segment 1 base; nucleotides outside the gene matches: 10. Germline CDR1 reads SGHVT; CDR2 reads SQSDAQ. This CDR3 comprises 19 residues. The CDR3 is CASSPRLAGGPDAKNIQYF. The CDR3 DNA follows: TGTGCCAGCAGCCCCCGACTAGCGGGGGGGCCGGATGCCAAAAACATTCAGTACTTC.

The chain employs TRBV6-1 and TRBJ2-6; 8 bases align to TRBD2. The germline V gene encodes CDR1 MNHNS and CDR2 SASEGT. The trim removed 10 bases at V and 1 base at J, leaving 6 bases unmatched. CDR3 length: 15 residues. As DNA, the CDR3 is TGTGCCATCTGGACTAGCAGGTCTGGGGCCAACGTCCTGACTTTC. Translated: CAIWTSRSGANVLTF.

This chain connects TRBV18 to TRBJ1-1, with TRBD1 matching 8 bases. V was pared by 4 bases and J by 4 bases, with 8 bases of the junction left unmatched. Germline V gene sequence: CDR1 KGHSH, CDR2 LQKENI. The CDR3 sequence is 15 residues long. CDR3: CASSQDQGASTEAFF. The CDR3 nucleotides read TGTGCCAGCTCACAGGATCAGGGGGCCAGCACTGAAGCTTTCTTT.